The T cell receptor beta chain described here comes from a study of T cell repertoires in cytomegalovirus infection. The wider study: The public TCR beta signatures pointed to both CMV infection and matching HLA type.

Regarding the study as a whole: HLA-C-restricted CMV clonotypes gave the most frequent clonotype in two of eight donors. Using cumulative public TCR beta family frequency, the authors identified those who carried CMV together with the relevant HLA.

TCRdb reprocessed the reads with MiXCR, giving one entry per CDR3 protein. The sample lists under 350,000 distinct CDR3 sequences, around 9.1% occurring once. This clonotype was counted only a few times. As yet, its antigen is unknown. Germline V gives CDR1 SGHRS, CDR2 YFSETQ. The trim removed 2 bases at V and 6 bases at J, leaving 10 bases unmatched. CDR3 length equals 17 residues. Input material: PBMCs. The rearrangement joins TRBV5-1 to TRBJ2-3; 12 nucleotides line up with TRBD2. This TCR came from a human donor in good health (CMV status not recorded). Some clones in this sample may be carry-over from other donors' samples. The CDR3 here is CASSLDGLAGLLDTQYF. The CDR3 DNA reads TGCGCCAGCAGCTTAGACGGACTAGCGGGACTATTGGATACGCAGTATTTT.